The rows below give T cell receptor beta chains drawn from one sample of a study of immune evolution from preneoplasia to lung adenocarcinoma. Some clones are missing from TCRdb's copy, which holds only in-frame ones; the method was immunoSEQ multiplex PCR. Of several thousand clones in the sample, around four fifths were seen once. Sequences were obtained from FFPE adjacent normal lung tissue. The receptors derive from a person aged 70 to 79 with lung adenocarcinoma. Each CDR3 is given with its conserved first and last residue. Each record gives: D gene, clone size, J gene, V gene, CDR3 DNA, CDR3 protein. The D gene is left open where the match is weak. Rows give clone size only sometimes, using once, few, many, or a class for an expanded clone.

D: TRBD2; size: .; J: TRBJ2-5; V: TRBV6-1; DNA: TGTGCCAGCAGGGTTAGCGGGAGGTCCGGGACCCAGTACTTC; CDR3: CASRVSGRSGTQYF
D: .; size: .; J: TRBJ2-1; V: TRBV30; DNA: TGTGCCTGGATGAGGTCTAGGAGCTCCTACAATGAGCAGTTCTTC; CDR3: CAWMRSRSSYNEQFF
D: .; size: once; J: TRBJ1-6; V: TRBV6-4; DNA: TGTGCCGCCAAACGGCGTAAATATAATTCACCCCTCCACTTT; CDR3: CAAKRRKYNSPLHF
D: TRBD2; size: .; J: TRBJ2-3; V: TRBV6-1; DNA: TGTGCCAGCGGGGGACTAGCGGGAGGGGGAGATACGCAGTATTTT; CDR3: CASGGLAGGGDTQYF
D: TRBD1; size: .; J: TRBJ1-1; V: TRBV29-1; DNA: TGCAGCGTACGACAGGGTCTGAACACTGAAGCTTTCTTT; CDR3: CSVRQGLNTEAFF
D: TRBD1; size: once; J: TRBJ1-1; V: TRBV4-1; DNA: TGCGCCAGCAGCCAAGATCCACAGGGGGCTCAGGATGAAGCTTTCTTT; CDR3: CASSQDPQGAQDEAFF
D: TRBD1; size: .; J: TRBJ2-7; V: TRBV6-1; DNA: TGTGCCAGCAGTGACCCCGCAGCCAGGGGGCTGTCCTCCTACGAGCAGTACTTC; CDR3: CASSDPAARGLSSYEQYF
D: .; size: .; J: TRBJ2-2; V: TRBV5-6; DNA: TGTGCCAGCAGCTTGGCCCGGACCGGGGAGCTGTTTTTT; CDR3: CASSLARTGELFF
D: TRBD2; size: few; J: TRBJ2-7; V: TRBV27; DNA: TGTGCCAGCAGTTTAGAGCGGGGATCCTACGAGCAGTACTTC; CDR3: CASSLERGSYEQYF
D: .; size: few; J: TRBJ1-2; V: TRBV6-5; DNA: TGTGCCAGCAGTTCCCAGGACTATGGCTACACCTTC; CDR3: CASSSQDYGYTF
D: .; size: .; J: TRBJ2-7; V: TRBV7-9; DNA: TGTGCCAGCAGCTTCTCGACTAGTTCCTACGAGCAGTACTTC; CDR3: CASSFSTSSYEQYF
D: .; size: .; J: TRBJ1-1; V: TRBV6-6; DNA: TGTGCCAGCAGTTACGGGGAGGGCACTGAAGCTTTCTTT; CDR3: CASSYGEGTEAFF
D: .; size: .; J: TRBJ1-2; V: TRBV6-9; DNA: TGTGCCAGCAACTCCGGGGCCGGCGTGAAAAATGGCTACACCTTC; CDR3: CASNSGAGVKNGYTF
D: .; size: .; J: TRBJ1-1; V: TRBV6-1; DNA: TGTGCCAGCATGAAGGGTAAGGACACTGAAGCTTTCTTT; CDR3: CASMKGKDTEAFF
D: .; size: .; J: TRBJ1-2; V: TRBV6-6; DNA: TGTGCCAGCAGCCGAGAGGGGGGCTATGGCTACACCTTC; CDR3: CASSREGGYGYTF
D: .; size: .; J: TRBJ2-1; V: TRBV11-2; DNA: TGTGCCAGCAGCTTAGAAGCCCGTACGGAGTTCTTC; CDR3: CASSLEARTEFF
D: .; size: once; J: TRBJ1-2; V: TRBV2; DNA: TGTGCCAGCAGTGTGGGTCTAATCAAGGATGGCTACACCTTC; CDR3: CASSVGLIKDGYTF
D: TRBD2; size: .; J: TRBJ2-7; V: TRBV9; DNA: TGTGCCAGCAGCGCTAATAGCGGGGACGGGTACGAGCAGTACTTC; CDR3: CASSANSGDGYEQYF
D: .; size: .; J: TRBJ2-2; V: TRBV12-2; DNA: TGTGCAAGTCGCTTCCATAAGGGGATGGACACCGGGGAGCTGTTTTTT; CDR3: CASRFHKGMDTGELFF
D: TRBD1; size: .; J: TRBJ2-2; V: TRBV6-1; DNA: TGTGCCAGCAGTGCGAGGGACAGGAGCATAAGTAGCGGGGAGCTGTTTTTT; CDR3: CASSARDRSISSGELFF
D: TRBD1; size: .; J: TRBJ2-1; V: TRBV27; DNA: TGTGCCAGCTGTCCCCGGACAGGGGGATACAATGAGCAGTTCTTC; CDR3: CASCPRTGGYNEQFF
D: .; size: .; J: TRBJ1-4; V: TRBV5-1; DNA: TGCGCCAGCAGCTTGGGACTCCAGGCAAACGAAAAACTGTTTTTT; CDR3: CASSLGLQANEKLFF
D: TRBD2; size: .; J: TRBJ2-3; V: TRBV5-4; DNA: TGTGCCAGCAGCCGCGGGGGACCAGCGACAGATACGCAGTATTTT; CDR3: CASSRGGPATDTQYF
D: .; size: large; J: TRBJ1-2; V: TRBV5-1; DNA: TGCGCCAGCAGCTCGGCGACTGGGGATGGCTACACCTTC; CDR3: CASSSATGDGYTF
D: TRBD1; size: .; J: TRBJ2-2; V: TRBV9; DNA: TGTGCCAGCAGCGTAGGACAGGGCGCCGGGGAGCTGTTTTTT; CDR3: CASSVGQGAGELFF
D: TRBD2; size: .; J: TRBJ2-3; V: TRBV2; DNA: TGTGCCAGCAGTCTAGCGGGAGCCACAGATACGCAGTATTTT; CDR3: CASSLAGATDTQYF
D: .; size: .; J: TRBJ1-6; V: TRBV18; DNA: TGTGCCAGCTCACCAGGGAATTCACCCCTCCACTTT; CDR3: CASSPGNSPLHF
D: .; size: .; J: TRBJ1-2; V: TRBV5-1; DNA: TGCGCCAGCAGCCCCGGGGATAGTCTTATTTATGGCTACACCTTC; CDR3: CASSPGDSLIYGYTF
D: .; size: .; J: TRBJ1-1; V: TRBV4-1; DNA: TGCGCCAGCAGCCAGACCACGTGGGGAAACACTGAAGCTTTCTTT; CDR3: CASSQTTWGNTEAFF
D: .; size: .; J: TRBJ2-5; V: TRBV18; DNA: TGTGCCAGCTCACCGGCAGGGTTGCAAGAGACCCAGTACTTC; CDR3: CASSPAGLQETQYF
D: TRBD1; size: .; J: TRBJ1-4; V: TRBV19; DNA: TGTGCCAGTAGTCGACAGGGAACAACTAATGAAAAACTGTTTTTT; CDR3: CASSRQGTTNEKLFF
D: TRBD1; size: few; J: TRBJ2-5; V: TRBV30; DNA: TGTGCCTGGAATGGGGGACAGCTCCTCCGGGAGACCCAGTACTTC; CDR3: CAWNGGQLLRETQYF
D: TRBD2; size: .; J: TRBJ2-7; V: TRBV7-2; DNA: TGTGCCAGCAAACTAGCGAGAACCTCCTACGAGCAGTACTTC; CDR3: CASKLARTSYEQYF
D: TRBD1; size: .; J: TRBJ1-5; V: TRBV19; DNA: TGTGCCAGTAGTCCTCCGAGAGGGGACAGGGGTAATCAGCCCCAGCATTTT; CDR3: CASSPPRGDRGNQPQHF
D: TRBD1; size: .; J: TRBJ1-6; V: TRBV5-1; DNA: TGCGCCAGCAGCCCAACCGGGACAGTAAATTCACCCCTCCACTTT; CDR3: CASSPTGTVNSPLHF
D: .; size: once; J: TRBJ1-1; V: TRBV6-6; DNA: TGTGCCAGCAGTTACCCCGGGGTGGCCACTGAAGCTTTCTTT; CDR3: CASSYPGVATEAFF
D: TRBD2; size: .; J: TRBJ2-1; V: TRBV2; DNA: TGTGCCAGCAGTGTGGCGCTAGCGGGAGGCTACAATGAGCAGTTCTTC; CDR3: CASSVALAGGYNEQFF
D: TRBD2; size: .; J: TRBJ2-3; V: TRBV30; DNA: TGTGCCTGGAGTGTGGGTAGCGGGGGAGATACGCAGTATTTT; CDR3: CAWSVGSGGDTQYF
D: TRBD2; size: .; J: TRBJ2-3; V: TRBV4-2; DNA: TGTGCCAGCAGCCAAGATAAGCAGCGGGGGAACACAGATACGCAGTATTTT; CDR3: CASSQDKQRGNTDTQYF
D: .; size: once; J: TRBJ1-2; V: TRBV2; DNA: TGTGCCAGCAGTCCGCAGGGGAACTATGGCTACACCTTC; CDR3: CASSPQGNYGYTF
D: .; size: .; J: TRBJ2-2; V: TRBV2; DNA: TGTGCCAGCAGTGCTAACTTGAACACCGGGGAGCTGTTTTTT; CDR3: CASSANLNTGELFF
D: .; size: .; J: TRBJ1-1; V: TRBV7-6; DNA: TGTGCCAGCAGCGCCGGGGGGAACACTGAAGCTTTCTTT; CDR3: CASSAGGNTEAFF
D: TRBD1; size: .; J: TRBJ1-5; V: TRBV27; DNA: TGTGCCAGCAGTCGACAGGGGGATCTACAGCCCCAGCATTTT; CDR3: CASSRQGDLQPQHF
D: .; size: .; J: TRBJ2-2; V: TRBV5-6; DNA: TGTGCCAGCAGCTTGGGGGGCCAGGGAGGAAGCACCGGGGAGCTGTTTTTT; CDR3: CASSLGGQGGSTGELFF
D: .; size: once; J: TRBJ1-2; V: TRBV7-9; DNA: TGTGCCAGCAGCTTGAGGGCCAGGGGTGGCTACACCTTC; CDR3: CASSLRARGGYTF
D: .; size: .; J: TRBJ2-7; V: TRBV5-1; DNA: TGCGCCAGCAGCTTGGTCCCAGTCAACTACGAGCAGTACTTC; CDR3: CASSLVPVNYEQYF
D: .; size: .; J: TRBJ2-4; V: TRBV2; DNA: TGTGCCAGCGGGATAGCTAGCAACATTCAGTACTTC; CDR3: CASGIASNIQYF
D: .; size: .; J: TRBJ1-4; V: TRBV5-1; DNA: TGCGCCAGCAGCTCCGCCGGGGCAACTAATGAAAAACTGTTTTTT; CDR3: CASSSAGATNEKLFF
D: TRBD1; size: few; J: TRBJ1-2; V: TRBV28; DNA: TGTGCCAGCAGGCAGAGAGGACAGGGAGGGGGCTACACCTTC; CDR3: CASRQRGQGGGYTF
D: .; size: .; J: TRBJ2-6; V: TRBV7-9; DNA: TGTGCCAGCAGAAGCACCCGGGACTGGAGCTCTGGGGCCAACGTCCTGACTTTC; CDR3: CASRSTRDWSSGANVLTF
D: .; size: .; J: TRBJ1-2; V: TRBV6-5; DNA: TGTGCCAGCAGTTACAAGGCGGTTGAGGGCTACACCTTC; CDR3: CASSYKAVEGYTF
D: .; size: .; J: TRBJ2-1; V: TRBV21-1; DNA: TGTGCCAGCAGCAAAAGATCCTTGGGAAATAACGGAGGCTCATACAATGAGCAGTTCTTC; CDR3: CASSKRSLGNNGGSYNEQFF
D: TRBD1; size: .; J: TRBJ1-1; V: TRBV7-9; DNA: TGTGCCAGCAGCTCGCCGGGACAGTCGAACACTGAAGCTTTCTTT; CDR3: CASSSPGQSNTEAFF
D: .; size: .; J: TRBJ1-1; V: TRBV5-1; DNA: TGCGCCAGCCTCGGGCAGGCGGCCACTGAAGCTTTCTTT; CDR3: CASLGQAATEAFF
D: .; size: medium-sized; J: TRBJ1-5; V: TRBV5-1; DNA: TGCGCCAGCAGCCCCCGGGGGGGCGATGGACAGCCCCAGCATTTT; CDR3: CASSPRGGDGQPQHF
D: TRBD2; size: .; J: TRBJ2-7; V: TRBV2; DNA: TGTGCCAGCAGGGATTCTAGCGGGAGTCTCTACGAGCAGTACTTC; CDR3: CASRDSSGSLYEQYF
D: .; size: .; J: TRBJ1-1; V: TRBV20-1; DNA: TGCAGTGCTAGAGAAGGGAGTGAAGCTTTCTTT; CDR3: CSAREGSEAFF